A single sample gave rise to the 11 T cell receptor beta chains below, sequenced in a study of shared clonotypes between healthy human individuals (TCRdb year 2020). The library was obtained by the immunoSEQ multiplex PCR assay. The clones in this table, taken by TCRdb from immuneACCESS, are in-frame only. Not every clone is retained; where verified, under half of the shortfall comes from an unresolved V gene, and the cause of the rest is unknown. The sample table contains 2.5 million or so clones; only one count was recorded for around nine tenths of them. About 0.13% of the sample lies in the top ten. Sequenced sample: naive CD4+ T cells sorted from blood. Sample cell subset or site, as interpreted from the label and publication: CD45RA+ positively selected. Every receptor here comes from a man aged 18 to 35 in good health.

This clone was observed a few times. The V and J genes are TRBV12-5 and TRBJ1-1; D is unresolved. CDR3 size: 16 residues. Trimming shortened V by 2 bases and J by 1 base, and 14 bases separated the two germline ends. Per the germline V gene, CDR1 is LGHNT and CDR2 is FRNRAP. DNA of the CDR3: TGTGCTAGTGGTTTGCCTCGAGGTAGTCGGAACACTGAAGCTTTCTTT. This gives the protein CASGLPRGSRNTEAFF. Full variable domain (outside the CDR3, taken from reference TRBV12-5 and TRBJ1-1): DARVTQTPRHKVTEMGQEVTMRCQPILGHNTVFWYRQTMMQGLELLAYFRNRAPLDDSGMPKDRFSAEMPDATLATLKIQPSEPRDSAVYFCASGLPRGSRNTEAFFGQGTRLTVV.

The V and J genes are TRBV10-3 and TRBJ1-6; weak D call: TRBD1 (5 bases). The CDR3 consists of 13 residues. The germline V gene encodes CDR1 ENHRY and CDR2 SYGVKD. Trimming took off 3 bases at V and 9 bases at J, with 9 bases between the two ends. Here the CDR3 DNA reads TGTGCCATCAGTGAAGGCGGGGGTTCACCCCTCCACTTT. Residues: CAISEGGGSPLHF.

The rearrangement uses TRBV5-5 and TRBJ1-5; D unresolved. Germline V CDR1 and CDR2: SGHKS, YYEKEE (reference sequence). Trimming pared 3 bases from V and 0 bases from J, leaving 7 bases between. The CDR3 loop spans 14 amino acids. The CDR3 DNA reads TGTGCCAGCAGCTCACCCTTTAGCAATCAGCCCCAGCATTTT. The encoded protein is CASSSPFSNQPQHF.

This clone was detected a few times. The CDR3 DNA reads as TGTGCCAGCAGCTTATCAGGGTTCTATGGCTACACCTTC. It encodes CASSLSGFYGYTF. V is TRBV7-9 and J is TRBJ1-2, with D possibly TRBD1 on 5 matching bases. Deletions cut 2 bases from V and 4 bases from J, with 8 bases between. Germline lookup yields CDR1 SEHNR and CDR2 FQNEAQ (reference sequence). The CDR3 extends over 13 amino acids.

V gene TRBV30 combines with J gene TRBJ2-5; 7 bases are a match to TRBD2. The germline V gene encodes CDR1 GTSNPN and CDR2 SVGIG (reference sequence). The CDR3 consists of 14 residues. Losses at the gene ends were 2 bases for V and 5 bases for J; bases not matched to a gene: 8. The CDR3, as DNA: TGTGCCTGGAGTAGGGGTACTAGCGCCGAGACCCAGTACTTC. Its translation is CAWSRGTSAETQYF.

The V and J genes are TRBV19 and TRBJ2-1; the match to TRBD2 covers 7 bases. The germline gives CDR1 LNHDA, CDR2 SQIVND (reference sequence). This CDR3 region has 15 residues. The V segment lost 4 bases and the J segment 7 bases; nucleotides outside the gene matches: 10. DNA of the CDR3: TGTGCCAGTAGTAGGGGTCCTGGGGAGGGGAATGAGCAGTTCTTC. Translated, it gives CASSRGPGEGNEQFF.

The chain couples TRBV21-1 to TRBJ1-1; TRBD1 reflects the table's D call only, with no check against the DNA. TRBV21-1 has pseudogene status. The CDR3 has 13 amino acids. The CDR3 DNA reads as TGTGCCAGTCAGCCCAGGGGGTTCACTGAAGCTTTCTTT. This sequence encodes CASQPRGFTEAFF.

The genes are TRBV5-1 and TRBJ2-1; TRBD1 matches 11 bases. Per germline, CDR1 SGHRS and CDR2 YFSETQ. CDR3 length equals 14 residues. V was pared by 2 bases and J by 11 bases, with 6 bases of the junction left unmatched. CDR3 DNA sequence: TGCGCCAGCAGCTTAGGGACAGGGGGGACTAAGCAGTTCTTC. Protein: CASSLGTGGTKQFF.

The rearrangement joins TRBV6-1 to TRBJ2-5; D is possibly TRBD2 (5 bases). Per the germline V gene, CDR1 is MNHNS and CDR2 is SASEGT. This CDR3 region has 12 residues. With 7 bases removed from V and 5 bases from J, the gap between germline ends came to 11 bases. The CDR3 DNA reads TGTGCCAGCAAGGACCGCGGGGAGACCCAGTACTTC. Its translation: CASKDRGETQYF.

The chain links TRBV4-1 to TRBJ1-2; the D gene is possibly TRBD1 (6 bases). The germline V gene has CDR1 MGHRA and CDR2 YSYEKL. The ends were cut back, 4 bases at V and 0 bases at J, with 12 bases in the middle. The CDR3 length is 15 residues. CDR3 in DNA: TGCGCCAGCAGCCTCCGGACAGCTTCTAACTATGGCTACACCTTC. Translation gives CASSLRTASNYGYTF.

The chain joins TRBV7-2 to TRBJ1-6; TRBD1 is a possible D gene (6 bases). The V and J ends lost 3 bases and 7 bases respectively, with 13 bases between them. Germline V lookup: CDR1 SGHTA, CDR2 FQGNSA. The length of the CDR3 is 15 residues. The CDR3 region is CASSLAGQLNSPLHF. The CDR3 bases are TGTGCCAGCAGCTTGGCCGGACAGTTAAATTCACCCCTCCACTTT.